One sample yielded the 4 T cell receptor beta chains listed below, sequenced in a study of Ad26.COV2.S vaccination and SARS-CoV-2 variants. The table came from immunoSEQ multiplex PCR; TCRdb's copy has only in-frame clones and leaves some out. Among about 500,000 clones, 80% to 90% were seen once, and the ten largest hold about 1.7%. Sample treatment: around 19 received Ad26.COV2.S at low or high dose, single or two shots; five or six received placebo; per-sample allocation not given. Sample collection was performed on day 63 after the first vaccine or placebo injection. Here the sequenced sample was peripheral blood, taken in a trial of Ad26.COV2.S vaccine versus placebo. These receptors were taken from a person aged 18 to 59 who received the Ad26.COV2.S COVID-19 vaccine or a placebo.

The genes are TRBV7-9 and TRBJ2-7; the D gene is possibly TRBD1 (5 bases). Per germline, CDR1 SEHNR and CDR2 FQNEAQ (reference sequence). The CDR3 has 16 amino acids. The germline V and J ends were trimmed by 1 base and 4 bases, with 17 bases remaining between them. CDR3 in DNA: TGTGCCAGCAGCTTAGAGGACATCCGATCGCCTTACGAGCAGTACTTC. Amino acid sequence: CASSLEDIRSPYEQYF.

Of note for this clone: Other DNA sequences from this sample encode an identical CDR3 as well. The chain uses TRBV19 and TRBJ2-2; D remains ambiguous. CDR3 length: 14 residues. Looked up from germline, CDR1 is LNHDA and CDR2 is SQIVND (reference sequence). With 0 bases removed from V and 1 base from J, the gap between germline ends came to 3 bases. The CDR3: CASSIDLNTGELFF. DNA for the CDR3: TGTGCCAGTAGTATAGACTTGAACACCGGGGAGCTGTTTTTT.

The chain combines TRBV28 with TRBJ2-1; 7 bases align to TRBD1. Trimming took 6 bases from V and 8 from J; bases not matched to a gene: 4. The CDR3 covers 12 residues. CDR1 is MDHEN and CDR2 is SYDVKM in the germline V gene. The CDR3 DNA is TGTGCCAGCAGCGAAGACAGGGATGAGCAGTTCTTC. It codes for CASSEDRDEQFF.

This sequence joins TRBV2 and TRBJ1-2; D possibly corresponds to TRBD1 (6 bases). V lost 4 bases and J lost 6, with 18 bases in between. The V gene's germline CDR1 is SNHLY and CDR2 FYNNEI. This CDR3 is built from 15 residues. The CDR3 sequence: CASSGQLTGRNGYTF. The CDR3 DNA is TGTGCCAGCAGTGGGCAATTGACAGGCAGAAATGGCTACACCTTC. The whole variable domain, filled in from reference TRBV2 and TRBJ1-2, reads EPEVTQTPSHQVTQMGQEVILRCVPISNHLYFYWYRQILGQKVEFLVSFYNNEISEKSEIFDDQFSVERPDGSNFTLKIRSTKLEDSAMYFCASSGQLTGRNGYTFGSGTRLTVV.